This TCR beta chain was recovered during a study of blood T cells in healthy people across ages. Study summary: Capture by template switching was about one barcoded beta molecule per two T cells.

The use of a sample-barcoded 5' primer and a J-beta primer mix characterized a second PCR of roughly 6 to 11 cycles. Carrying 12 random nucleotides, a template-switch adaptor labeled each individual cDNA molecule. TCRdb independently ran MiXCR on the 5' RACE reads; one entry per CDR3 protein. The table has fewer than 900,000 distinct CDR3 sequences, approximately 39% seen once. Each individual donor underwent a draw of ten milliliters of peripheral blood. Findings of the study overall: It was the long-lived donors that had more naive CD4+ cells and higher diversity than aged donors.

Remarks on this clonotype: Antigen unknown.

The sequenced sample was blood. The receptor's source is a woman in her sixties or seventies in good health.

The CDR3 DNA follows: TGTGCCAGCAGTTCCCAGACAGGGGTCACTGAAGCTTTCTTT. Its translation: CASSSQTGVTEAFF. J is TRBJ1-1 and V is TRBV12-3 or TRBV12-4, with 8 bases matching TRBD1. This CDR3 is built from 14 residues. The V and J ends lost 4 bases and 4 bases, in that order; junction bases with no gene match: 5.